This T cell receptor (beta chain) is drawn from a study of blood T cell repertoires in COVID-19. Study-wide context: Italy, Spain and the United States were the sources of the convalescent and acute COVID-19 samples.

The CDR3 covers 16 residues. CDR1 is SGHNT, CDR2 YYREEE, per germline (reference sequence). Between the trimmed V and J ends, which lost 3 bases and 0 bases, there was a span of 12 bases. This clone appeared a single time. Only in-frame clones appear in the TCRdb table, and some are missing; sequencing was by immunoSEQ multiplex PCR. The profile covers about 190,000 clones, with 80% to 90% appearing a single time and 20% taken by the ten largest. This clonotype was sampled from a human donor in a cohort sampled during active COVID-19. The V gene is TRBV5-4, the J gene TRBJ2-2; the D gene is possibly TRBD2 (5 bases). The sequencing sample was made of peripheral blood. CDR3 sequence: CASSSASGSNTGELFF. CDR3 coding DNA: TGTGCCAGCAGCTCCGCCTCGGGATCGAACACCGGGGAGCTGTTTTTT.